This T cell receptor (beta chain) was captured in a study of T cells after yellow fever vaccination. As concerns this clonotype: Its specificity is unknown.

Conversion of TCR transcripts into cDNA relied on 5'RACE template switching, which added a universal primer site and UMIs. In TCRdb, the 5' RACE reads were re-called with MiXCR into one record per CDR3 protein. The sample includes a few hundred thousand distinct CDR3 sequences, 5.5% to 8.5% of them seen just once. Study-wide results and limits: Booster sampling recovered most clones from primary vaccination (96% CD4, approximately 90% CD8).

The CDR3 is made up of 17 amino acids. Trimming took 0 bases from V and 4 from J; bases not matched to a gene: 5. CDR1 is DFQATT, CDR2 SNEGSKA, per germline (reference sequence). The J gene is TRBJ2-1, the V gene TRBV20-1, with 14 positions matching TRBD2. The source material was CD4+ T cells sorted from PBMCs, sampled on the day of the yellow fever booster vaccination. The clonotype comes from a man aged 25 to 45 who received the YFV17D yellow fever vaccine. The CDR3 DNA is TGCAGTGCTAGAGATCTCGGGACTAGCGGGAGTTACAATGAGCAGTTCTTC. Amino acids: CSARDLGTSGSYNEQFF.